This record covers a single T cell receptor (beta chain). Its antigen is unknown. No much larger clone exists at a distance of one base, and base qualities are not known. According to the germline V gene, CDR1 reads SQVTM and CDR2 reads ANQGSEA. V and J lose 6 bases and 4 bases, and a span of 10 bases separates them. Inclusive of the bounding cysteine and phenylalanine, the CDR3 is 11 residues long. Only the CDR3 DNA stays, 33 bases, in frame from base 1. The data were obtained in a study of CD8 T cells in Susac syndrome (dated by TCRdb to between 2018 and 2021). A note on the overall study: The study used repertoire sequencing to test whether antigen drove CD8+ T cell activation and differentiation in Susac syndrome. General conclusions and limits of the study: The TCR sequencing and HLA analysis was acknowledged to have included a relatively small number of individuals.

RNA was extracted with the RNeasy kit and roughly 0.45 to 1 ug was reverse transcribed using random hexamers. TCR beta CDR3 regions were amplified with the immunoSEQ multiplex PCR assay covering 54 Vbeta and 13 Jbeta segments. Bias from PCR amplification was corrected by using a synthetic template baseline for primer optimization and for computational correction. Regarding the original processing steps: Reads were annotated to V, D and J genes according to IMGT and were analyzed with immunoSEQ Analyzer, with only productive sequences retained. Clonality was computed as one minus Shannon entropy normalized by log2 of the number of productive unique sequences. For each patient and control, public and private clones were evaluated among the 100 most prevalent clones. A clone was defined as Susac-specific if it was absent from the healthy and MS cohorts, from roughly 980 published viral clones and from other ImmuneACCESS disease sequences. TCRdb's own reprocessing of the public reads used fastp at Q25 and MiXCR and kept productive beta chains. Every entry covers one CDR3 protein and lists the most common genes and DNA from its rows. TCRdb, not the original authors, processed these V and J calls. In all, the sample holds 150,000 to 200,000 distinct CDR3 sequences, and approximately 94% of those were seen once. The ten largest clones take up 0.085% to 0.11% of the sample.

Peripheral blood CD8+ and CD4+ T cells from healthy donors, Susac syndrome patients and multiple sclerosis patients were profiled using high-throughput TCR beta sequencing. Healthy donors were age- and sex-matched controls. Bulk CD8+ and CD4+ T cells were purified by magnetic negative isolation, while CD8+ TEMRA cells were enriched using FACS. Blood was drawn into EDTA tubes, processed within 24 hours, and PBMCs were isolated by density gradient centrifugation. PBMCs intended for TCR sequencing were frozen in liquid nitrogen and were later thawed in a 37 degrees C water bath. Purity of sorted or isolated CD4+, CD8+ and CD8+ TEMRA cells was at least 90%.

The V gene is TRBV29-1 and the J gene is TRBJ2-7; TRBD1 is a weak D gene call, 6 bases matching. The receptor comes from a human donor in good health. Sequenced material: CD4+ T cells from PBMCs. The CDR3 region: CSVRGQYEQYF. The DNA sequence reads TGCAGCGTGCGAGGACAGTACGAGCAGTACTTC.